This TCR beta chain derives from a study of identifying expanded T cells in peripheral blood. Broader study findings: Variance in clone template counts between approximately two-week samples significantly increased with total template count across all healthy donors. Differentially abundant clones: about 1.2 between replicates, around 17 at roughly 13 days, more than 18 at four.

This clone has more than one count but fewer than ten. The antigen is unknown. Germline loops: CDR1 MRHNA, CDR2 SNTAGT. This CDR3 is built from 14 residues. The V segment lost 4 bases and the J segment 4 bases; nucleotides outside the gene matches: 0. The assay was immunoSEQ multiplex PCR, and TCRdb's table has in-frame clones only and misses some. The sample has roughly 78,000 clones, 90% seen once. V usage is TRBV6-4 and J usage is TRBJ2-2; 10 bases agree with TRBD2. The source material was blood. This sequence was found in a person aged 18 to 75 in good health. CDR3 region: CASSVAGGTGELFF. The CDR3 DNA reads as TGTGCCAGCAGTGTAGCGGGGGGCACCGGGGAGCTGTTTTTT.